This T cell receptor (beta chain) appears in the sequencing data of a study of shared clonotypes between healthy human individuals. This table comes from immunoSEQ multiplex PCR, and its TCRdb copy is limited to in-frame clones, with some not included. The sample includes under 850,000 clones, roughly 72% of them seen just once. Germline V gene sequence: CDR1 MNHEY, CDR2 SVGAGI. V lost 6 bases to trimming and J lost 4 bases, with 15 bases between them. The CDR3 runs 14 residues. The count of this clone is one. The chain employs TRBV6-5 and TRBJ1-2; D gene uncertain. The origin of this receptor is a woman aged 25-40 years in good health. Sequencing used memory CD4+ T cells sorted from blood. Subset denoted: CD45RA-negative fraction. The CDR3 loop is CASSDASGRYGYTF. CDR3 DNA sequence: TGTGCCAGCAGCGACGCTTCTGGACGCTATGGCTACACCTTC.